Sequencing of this T cell receptor (beta chain) was carried out in a study of T cell repertoires in cytomegalovirus infection. Study information: Through public TCR beta signatures, both CMV infection and matching HLA type were indicated. Overall study findings and caveats: There were carriers of CMV plus the relevant HLA, and cumulative public TCR beta family frequency identified them. CMV-specific TCR beta clonotypes restricted by HLA-C dominated the ex vivo response.

TCRdb used MiXCR to reprocess the reads, holding one entry per CDR3 protein. The profile covers roughly 500,000 distinct CDR3 sequences, with about 11% appearing a single time and around 9.6% taken by the ten largest. Germline CDR1 reads DFQATT; CDR2 reads SNEGSKA (reference sequence). The CDR3 totals 15 residues. The junction had 7 bases not matched to a gene; V was cut back by 3 bases and J by 5 bases. This clonotype has a count of ten or more. What it recognizes is unknown. Material: PBMCs. The J gene is TRBJ2-2, the V gene TRBV20-1; TRBD2 matches 9 bases. The TCR comes from a human donor in good health (CMV status not recorded). Some clones in this sample may be carry-over from other donors' samples. CDR3 in DNA: TGCAGTGCTAGCTTGGCGGGGGGGCGTACCGGGGAGCTGTTTTTT. It encodes CSASLAGGRTGELFF.